Shown below are 13 T cell receptor beta chains from a single sample sequenced in a study of T cells expressing NK-cell markers. TCRdb reanalyzed the 5' RACE reads and collapses them to one entry per CDR3 protein, without DNA. The table for this sample gives about 260,000 distinct CDR3 sequences. Material for sequencing was blood T cells: a sorted CD56 or NKG2C T cell subset, CD4+ or CD8+ T cells, or bulk PBMC T cells (not recorded which). These receptors came from a man aged 18 to 29 in good health.

The chain recombines TRBV4-2 with TRBJ1-4; the D call of TRBD1 rests on TCRdb alone, since no DNA is present to check it. Germline CDR1 reads LGHNA; CDR2 reads YNFKEQ. This CDR3 spans 16 amino acids. This CDR3 is CASSQSPQGSNEKLFF.

The V gene is TRBV15, the J gene TRBJ2-1; the TCRdb D gene call, TRBD1, has no DNA to confirm it. Germline V gene lookup returns CDR1 LNHNV and CDR2 YYDKDF (reference sequence). CDR3 length: 15 amino acids. The CDR3 here is CATSRPGTGVNEQFF.

V gene TRBV11-3 combines with J gene TRBJ2-1; as DNA is missing, the TRBD1 call by TCRdb cannot be tested. Germline lookup yields CDR1 SGHNT and CDR2 YENEEA. The CDR3 length is 15 residues. The CDR3 spells CASSLDWLRGHEQFF.

The chain is built from TRBV6-1 and TRBJ2-4; TCRdb proposes TRBD1, but this gene call is untestable without DNA. Germline V CDR1 and CDR2: MNHNS, SASEGT. The CDR3 loop spans 13 amino acids. CDR3 region: CASSGGGQGIQYF.

V is TRBV4-1 and J is TRBJ2-3; with no DNA, the TCRdb D assignment of TRBD1 cannot be verified. The CDR3 runs to 18 residues. Germline values: CDR1 MGHRA, CDR2 YSYEKL. The CDR3 loop reads CASSQLTGTGGGSDTQYF.

The J gene is TRBJ2-1, the V gene TRBV5-4; TCRdb indicates TRBD1, and absent DNA this call remains unverified. Germline-derived CDR1 and CDR2 are SGHNT and YYREEE (reference sequence). The CDR3 spans 17 residues. The CDR3 is CASSLANRGPSYNEQFF.

The rearrangement joins TRBV7-9 to TRBJ2-2. This CDR3 is built from 13 residues. Germline-derived CDR1 and CDR2 are SEHNR and FQNEAQ (reference sequence). This CDR3 reads CASSLAGFGELFF.

The chain carries TRBV29-1 and TRBJ1-1. Germline assignment: CDR1 SQVTM and CDR2 ANQGSEA. This CDR3 has 12 amino acids. This CDR3 reads CSVVTPNTEAFF.

This chain joins TRBV6-1 and TRBJ1-1; TCRdb's assignment of TRBD1 cannot be checked, as there is no DNA. The CDR3 has 13 residues. Germline lookup yields CDR1 MNHNS and CDR2 SASEGT. The chain's CDR3 is CASSRTGAAEAFF.

The genes are TRBV6-5 and TRBJ2-1; with no DNA, the TCRdb D assignment of TRBD1 cannot be verified. The germline CDR1 and CDR2 sequences are MNHEY and SVGAGI. The CDR3 spans 15 residues. The CDR3 region is CASSYRPGVYNEQFF.

This chain uses TRBV14 with TRBJ2-5; TCRdb's assignment of TRBD1 cannot be checked, as there is no DNA. In germline, CDR1 is SGHDN, CDR2 FVKESK. This CDR3 comprises 14 residues. CDR3: CASSQGTRIGAQYF. Variable domain in full (rest from reference TRBV14 and TRBJ2-5): EAGVTQFPSHSVIEKGQTVTLRCDPISGHDNLYWYRRVMGKEIKFLLHFVKESKQDESGMPNNRFLAERTGGTYSTLKVQPAELEDSGVYFCASSQGTRIGAQYFGPGTRLLVL.

The genes are TRBV3-1 and TRBJ2-5; TCRdb reports TRBD2, a call that lacks DNA to check it against. The germline CDR1 and CDR2 sequences are LGHDT and YNNKEL (reference sequence). The CDR3 has 17 amino acids. The CDR3 protein is CASSHVGLAGAVETQYF.

The rearrangement uses TRBV6-2 or TRBV6-3 and TRBJ2-5; TCRdb gives TRBD1 as the D gene, but with no DNA this cannot be confirmed. The CDR3 has 19 residues. Germline V gives CDR1 MNHEY, CDR2 SVGEGT. This chain's CDR3 is CASQLPLASWARRLETQYF.